A single sample gave rise to the 21 T cell receptor beta chains below, sequenced in a study of somatic mutations in cytotoxic T cells in rheumatoid arthritis. Profiling relied on immunoSEQ multiplex PCR, and the TCRdb table lists in-frame clones only, not all of them. The sample records around 19,000 clones, about three quarters being singletons. Sequencing used CD8+ T cells sorted from blood. These receptors were collected from an adult with rheumatoid arthritis.

The chain uses TRBV4-1 and TRBJ1-2; a possible D gene is TRBD1 (5 bases). V lost 0 bases to trimming and J lost 6 bases, with 14 bases between them. The CDR3 sequence is 15 residues long. Germline loops: CDR1 MGHRA, CDR2 YSYEKL. The DNA of the CDR3 is TGCGCCAGCAGCCAAGATAAGAGTTGGGGACATGGCTACACCTTC. Amino acid sequence: CASSQDKSWGHGYTF.

The rearrangement uses TRBV7-2 and TRBJ2-5; 9 bases map to TRBD1. Trimming at V came to 6 bases and at J to 3 bases, leaving 5 bases not matched to a gene. CDR1 and CDR2 (germline): SGHTA, FQGNSA. The CDR3 contains 14 residues. This CDR3 reads CASRVTGGEETQYF. Written as DNA, the CDR3 is TGTGCCAGCAGAGTAACAGGGGGCGAAGAGACCCAGTACTTC.

The chain couples TRBV6-4 to TRBJ1-1, with unresolved D. Germline CDR1 MRHNA, CDR2 SNTAGT. The CDR3 is made up of 15 amino acids. The ends were cut back, 0 bases at V and 3 bases at J, with 11 bases in the middle. The DNA for the CDR3 is TGTGCCAGCAGTGACTCCTCTGACACCTACACTGAAGCTTTCTTT. As protein: CASSDSSDTYTEAFF.

The chain has TRBV13 and TRBJ2-1, with 10 nucleotides matching TRBD2. The CDR3 has 15 residues. With 5 bases clipped from V and 8 bases from J, the junction kept 9 bases outside the gene matches. Per germline, CDR1 PRHDT and CDR2 FYEKMQ (reference sequence). Here the CDR3 DNA reads TGTGCCAGCAGCCCCATAGCGGGAGGCTTGGATGAGCAGTTCTTC. It translates to CASSPIAGGLDEQFF.

This clone came up once. This chain uses TRBV10-3 with TRBJ1-1; D uncertain. V dropped 9 bases and J dropped 4 bases, with 21 bases sitting between them. This CDR3 comprises 15 residues. Germline assignment: CDR1 ENHRY and CDR2 SYGVKD. CDR3 sequence (DNA): TGTGCCATACGAACCCCCCAGAACGTCGTCACTGAAGCTTTCTTT. This codes for CAIRTPQNVVTEAFF.

The rearrangement links TRBV11-3 to TRBJ2-1, with D tentatively TRBD2 (5 bases). The germline V gene encodes CDR1 SGHNT and CDR2 YENEEA. This CDR3 comprises 13 residues. V dropped 5 bases and J dropped 7 bases, with 12 bases sitting between them. Here the CDR3 reads CASSIALGNEQFF. In DNA, the CDR3 is TGTGCCAGCAGCATAGCGCTGGGGAATGAGCAGTTCTTC.

The chain couples TRBV6-1 to TRBJ1-1; D is ambiguous. The CDR3 runs to 16 residues. Germline CDR1 is MNHNS and CDR2 is SASEGT. With 2 bases removed from V and 1 base from J, the gap between germline ends came to 14 bases. CDR3 bases: TGTGCCAGCAGTGAATTTTATACCGGTCCGAACACTGAAGCTTTCTTT. Its translation is CASSEFYTGPNTEAFF.

This clone came up once. The chain is built from TRBV11-1 and TRBJ1-4, with D possibly TRBD1 on 6 matching bases. The CDR3 is 16 residues long. The germline V gene encodes CDR1 SGHAT and CDR2 FQDESV (reference sequence). The V end was cut by 4 bases, the J end by 4 bases, with 16 bases between. In DNA, the CDR3 is TGTGCCAGCAGCTCACTTCGGGGGCCCGATAATGAAAAACTGTTTTTT. It yields the protein CASSSLRGPDNEKLFF.

V gene TRBV19 combines with J gene TRBJ2-7; D unclear. The CDR3 totals 16 residues. V was pared by 1 base and J by 4 bases, with 17 bases between. Germline CDR1 and CDR2: LNHDA and SQIVND (reference sequence). The CDR3 spells CASSIVFTETSYEQYF. As DNA, the CDR3 is TGTGCCAGTAGTATAGTCTTTACAGAAACAAGTTACGAGCAGTACTTC.

This clone was counted between two and nine times. This chain connects TRBV27 to TRBJ2-7; D not certain. CDR1 and CDR2 (germline): MNHEY, SMNVEV (reference sequence). Trimming left V 2 bases short and J 1 base short, with 6 bases between. This CDR3 region has 13 residues. DNA of the CDR3: TGTGCCAGCAGTTTAACAGATTCCTACGAGCAGTACTTC. Protein product: CASSLTDSYEQYF.

The chain links TRBV7-6 to TRBJ1-5; 7 positions match TRBD1. Germline V gives CDR1 SGHVS, CDR2 FNYEAQ. CDR3 length: 18 residues. The V gene end was trimmed by 1 base and the J gene end by 9 bases; junction bases not matched to a gene: 18. CDR3 nucleotides: TGTGCCAGCAGCTTAGTACCGTTGGGGACAGACCCGCTGGGGCCCCAGCATTTT. It specifies CASSLVPLGTDPLGPQHF.

This chain links TRBV13 with TRBJ2-2; 10 nucleotides match TRBD2. J was trimmed by 2 bases and V by 6 bases; bases with no gene match: 6. The CDR3 is 16 residues long. Germline V gene sequence: CDR1 PRHDT, CDR2 FYEKMQ (reference sequence). The CDR3, as DNA: TGTGCCAGCAGGATTAGCGGGGGGAACAACACCGGGGAGCTGTTTTTT. Amino acids: CASRISGGNNTGELFF.

The chain links TRBV19 to TRBJ1-1; no reliable D call. The CDR3 contains 15 residues. Germline V gene data show CDR1 as LNHDA and CDR2 as SQIVND (reference sequence). The V end was cut by 7 bases, the J end by 5 bases, with 20 bases between. The CDR3 spells CASTPLGGGRTEAFF. The CDR3 DNA reads as TGTGCCAGTACCCCTCTAGGAGGAGGCCGGACTGAAGCTTTCTTT.

The chain has TRBV13 and TRBJ2-1; D ambiguous. CDR3 length: 17 residues. CDR1 and CDR2 (germline): PRHDT, FYEKMQ (reference sequence). V lost 1 base and J 8 bases, leaving 21 bases between the germline ends. The CDR3 protein is CASSLERGLTESDEQFF. The CDR3, as DNA: TGTGCCAGCAGCTTAGAGCGAGGTTTGACCGAGAGCGATGAGCAGTTCTTC. The variable domain in full, with the rest retrieved from reference TRBV13 and TRBJ2-1, is AAGVIQSPRHLIKEKRETATLKCYPIPRHDTVYWYQQGPGQDPQFLISFYEKMQSDKGSIPDRFSAQQFSDYHSELNMSSLELGDSALYFCASSLERGLTESDEQFFGPGTRLTVL.

The V gene is TRBV6-1, the J gene TRBJ2-5; possibly TRBD1 for D (6 bases). CDR3 length equals 15 residues. Per germline, CDR1 MNHNS and CDR2 SASEGT. Between the trimmed V and J ends, which lost 3 bases and 5 bases, there was a span of 16 bases. CDR3 in amino acids: CASSDLSRDKETQYF. In DNA form, the CDR3 reads TGTGCCAGCAGTGACCTGTCCCGGGACAAGGAGACCCAGTACTTC.

The genes are TRBV11-2 and TRBJ2-1; 7 positions match TRBD1. The germline CDR1 and CDR2 sequences are SGHAT and FQNNGV. Trimming cost V 2 bases and J 5 bases; bases outside gene matches: 9. The CDR3 extends over 16 amino acids. The CDR3, as DNA: TGTGCCAGCAGCTTATCCAAGGGGGCGAACCACAATGAGCAGTTCTTC. This encodes CASSLSKGANHNEQFF.

This sequence joins TRBV15 and TRBJ2-5; 11 bases align to TRBD2. The CDR3 contains 17 residues. The J segment lost 2 bases and the V segment lost 2 bases, leaving 7 bases of the junction unmatched. Per the germline V gene, CDR1 is LNHNV and CDR2 is YYDKDF (reference sequence). CDR3 protein: CATSRFPGTSGQETQYF. CDR3 nucleotides: TGTGCCACCAGCAGATTCCCCGGGACTAGCGGACAAGAGACCCAGTACTTC. The complete variable domain, with remaining parts taken from reference TRBV15 and TRBJ2-5, reads DAMVIQNPRYQVTQFGKPVTLSCSQTLNHNVMYWYQQKSSQAPKLLFHYYDKDFNNEADTPDNFQSRRPNTSFCFLDIRSPGLGDTAMYLCATSRFPGTSGQETQYFGPGTRLLVL.

The rearrangement uses TRBV7-9 and TRBJ1-4; 7 bases map to TRBD1. In germline, CDR1 is SEHNR, CDR2 FQNEAQ (reference sequence). V was clipped by 2 bases and J by 8 bases; unmatched bases: 5. This CDR3 region has 14 residues. In DNA form, the CDR3 reads TGTGCCAGCAGCTTACGGGACAGTGGGGAAAAACTGTTTTTT. Protein: CASSLRDSGEKLFF.

The chain combines TRBV5-6 with TRBJ1-2, with D perhaps TRBD1 (6 bases). Germline CDR1 is SGHDT and CDR2 is YYEEEE. Trimming removed 6 bases at V and 4 bases at J, with 10 bases between. The CDR3 consists of 12 residues. This CDR3 is CASKTQGYGYTF. In DNA, the CDR3 is TGTGCCAGCAAAACACAGGGCTATGGCTACACCTTC.

The chain employs TRBV4-1 and TRBJ1-2; D is ambiguous. Germline-derived CDR1 and CDR2 are MGHRA and YSYEKL. V gave up 8 bases and J gave up 3 bases, with 7 bases separating them. The CDR3 contains 11 residues. CDR3 region: CASRDDYGYTF. CDR3 sequence (DNA): TGCGCCAGCCGAGACGACTATGGCTACACCTTC.

The J gene is TRBJ2-7, the V gene TRBV6-1; perhaps TRBD2 as D (6 bases). CDR3 length equals 12 residues. Germline V CDR1 and CDR2: MNHNS, SASEGT. The germline V and J ends were trimmed by 6 bases and 7 bases, with 13 bases remaining between them. DNA for the CDR3: TGTGCCAGCAGGGGGGACTCCCAGGAGCAGTACTTC. It is translated as CASRGDSQEQYF.